A single TCR beta chain is shown here with its context. The antigen it binds to is not known. The CDR3, cysteine through phenylalanine, is 15 amino acids long. Only the protein is on record. Per the germline V gene, MNHEY is the CDR1 and SVGEGT is the CDR2. This sample stems from a study of CXCR3-negative and CXCR3-positive naive CD8 T cells (dated by TCRdb to between 2017 and 2020). For the wider study: In total, about 135 million TRB reads were obtained, or roughly 1.5 +/- 0.3 million reads per library. Data from ten or so donors, pooled across two independent experiments, went into the diversity and physicochemical repertoire analyses. TRBV-TRBJ cluster analysis included naive subsets from roughly 5 donors and memory cells from 3 donors. Overall study outcomes, separate from this receptor: Similar TRBV-TRBJ usage was shown by naive CXCR3-negative and CXCR3-positive cells from the same donor, whereas distinct patterns were shown by memory cells. Compared with CXCR3-negative naive cells, CXCR3-positive naive cells had TRB CDR3s with higher hydrophobicity (lower Kidera factor 4), lower energy, and higher strength and volume indices. Because surface CD5, which is linked to self-reactivity in mice, was comparable between the naive subsets, TCR interaction strength was also inferred from TRB CDR3 physicochemical properties. Both naive subsets had comparably high repertoire diversity, while memory CD8+ T cells had much lower repertoire diversity. Because CXCR3 expression was partially decreased after cryopreservation, freshly isolated PBMCs were used for most assays.

For every CD8+ T cell subset, over 250,000 cells were flow-sorted straight into RLT lysis buffer, and each subset was sorted in triplicate. To keep memory contaminants out, a stringent definition of naive CD8+ T cells was applied: CD45RO-CCR7+CD27+CD95-. Standard density gradient centrifugation was used to isolate peripheral blood mononuclear cells from buffy coats. Naive CXCR3-negative and CXCR3-positive CD8+ T cells were flow-sorted on a FACSAria III. Total RNA was extracted from sorted cells with an RNeasy Mini Kit. Instrument on record: NextSeq 550. The Human TCR Profiling Kit (MiLaboratory) was used to prepare UMI-labeled 5' RACE TRB cDNA libraries. The full amount of extracted RNA was used for cDNA synthesis, and the full amount of resulting cDNA was used for PCR amplification. Libraries were prepared in parallel with an identical number of PCR cycles. In the authors' own workflow: MIGEC and MiXCR extracted about 57,000 +/- 9,900 unique UMI-labeled TRB cDNA molecules per library, requiring at least two reads per UMI. On average, each library contained approximately 40,000 +/- 10,000 functional in-frame TRB CDR3 nucleotide clonotypes without stop codons. Diversity metrics, including normalized Shannon-Wiener and Chao1, were computed in VDJtools after downsampling to 5000 UMI-labeled TRB molecules per sample. VDJtools computed clonotype-size-weighted physicochemical properties of the central five CDR3 residues: interaction energy, strength, volume and Kidera factor 4. The reads went through TCRdb reprocessing, and each CDR3 protein sequence gets one entry with no DNA. The V and J calls were not made by the authors but by TCRdb's processing. The data table for this sample lists around 50,000 distinct CDR3 sequences. The ten largest make up 0.55% to 0.6% of the sample.

This TCR was sampled from a human donor in good health. Some clones in this sample may be carry-over from other donors' samples. The rearranged segments are TRBV6-2 or TRBV6-3 and TRBJ1-5. The sample comprised naive CXCR3+ CD8+ T cells from blood. The sample's cell subset or site, from its label and the paper: CD45RO-CCR7+CD27+CD95- naive CD8+ T cells expressing CXCR3 (TNR3+). For the CDR3, the sequence is CASSQSGASNQPQHF.